This section outlines one T cell receptor (beta chain) sequence together with its context. Its antigen is unidentified. This entry belongs to a study of cytomegalovirus exposure and HLA in healthy donors. Findings of the study overall: Researchers counted around 180 TCR beta chains as cytomegalovirus-associated. Reportedly, cytomegalovirus status was diagnosed with high sensitivity and specificity.

Separate from the approximately 670-subject first cohort was the roughly 120-subject validation cohort, to which the donors belonged. CDR1 is SEHNR and CDR2 is FQNEAQ in the germline V gene (reference sequence). V lost 5 bases and J lost 4; bases outside the gene matches: 8. The CDR3 has 14 amino acids. Method: immunoSEQ multiplex PCR; TCRdb's copy keeps in-frame clones and lacks some. The repertoire holds 330,000 or so clones, 86% seen once, with around 0.84% in the top ten. Sequencing input: PBMCs. V usage is TRBV7-9 and J usage is TRBJ2-7, with 7 bases that match TRBD1. The TCR was taken from a woman younger than 30 in good health and CMV-seronegative. The CDR3 spells CASSPETGTYEQYF. The CDR3 region has the DNA TGTGCCAGCAGCCCGGAGACAGGGACGTACGAGCAGTACTTC.